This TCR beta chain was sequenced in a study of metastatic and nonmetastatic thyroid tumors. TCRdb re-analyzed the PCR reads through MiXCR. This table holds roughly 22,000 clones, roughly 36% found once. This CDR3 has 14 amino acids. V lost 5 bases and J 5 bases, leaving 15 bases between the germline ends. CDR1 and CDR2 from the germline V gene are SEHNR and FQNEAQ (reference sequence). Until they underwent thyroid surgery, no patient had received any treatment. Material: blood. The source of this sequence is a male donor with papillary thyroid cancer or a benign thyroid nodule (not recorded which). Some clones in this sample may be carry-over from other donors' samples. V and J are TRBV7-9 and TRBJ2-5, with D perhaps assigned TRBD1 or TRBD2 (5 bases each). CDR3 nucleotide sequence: TGTGCCAGCAGCCTAGGGACCTGGGAGGAGACCCAGTACTTC. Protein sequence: CASSLGTWEETQYF. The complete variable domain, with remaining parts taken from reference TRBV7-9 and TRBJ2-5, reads DTGVSQNPRHKITKRGQNVTFRCDPISEHNRLYWYRQTLGQGPEFLTYFQNEAQLEKSRLLSDRFSAERPKGSFSTLEIQRTEQGDSAMYLCASSLGTWEETQYFGPGTRLLVL.